The 9 T cell receptor beta chains in this list originate from one sample, sequenced in a study of blood T cells in healthy people across ages. The use of a sample-barcoded 5' primer and a J-beta primer mix characterized a second PCR of roughly 6 to 12 cycles. TCRdb used MiXCR to reprocess the 5' RACE reads, holding one entry per CDR3 protein. The data hold 920,000 or so distinct CDR3 sequences, with under 45% observed a single time. The sequencing sample was made of blood. Receptors were obtained from a woman aged 60 to 75 in good health.

The V and J genes are TRBV20-1 and TRBJ2-3; 11 nucleotides match TRBD2. The CDR3 is made up of 15 amino acids. The V segment lost 1 base and the J segment 6 bases; nucleotides outside the gene matches: 6. The germline V gene encodes CDR1 DFQATT and CDR2 SNEGSKA (reference sequence). Here the CDR3 DNA reads TGCAGTGCTAGAGTCGCTAGCGGGAGGTTGGATACGCAGTATTTT. This gives the protein CSARVASGRLDTQYF.

The V and J genes are TRBV3-1 and TRBJ2-4; D assignment may be TRBD1 or TRBD2 (5 bases each). The germline V gene has CDR1 LGHDT and CDR2 YNNKEL (reference sequence). V was clipped by 4 bases and J by 0 bases, with 13 bases between them. CDR3 length: 16 amino acids. The CDR3, as DNA: TGTGCCAGCAGCCTGGGACCCACTCTAGCCAAAAACATTCAGTACTTC. It codes for CASSLGPTLAKNIQYF.

This clonotype was seen a handful of times. The rearrangement links TRBV7-9 to TRBJ2-1; TRBD2 matches at 9 bases. The germline V gene has CDR1 SEHNR and CDR2 FQNEAQ (reference sequence). V lost 5 bases, J lost 5 bases, and 4 bases stayed unmatched. The CDR3 covers 14 residues. The DNA of the CDR3 is TGTGCCAGCAGCAAGGGACTAGCCGACAATGAGCAGTTCTTC. Protein product: CASSKGLADNEQFF. Filled out from reference TRBV7-9 and TRBJ2-1, the complete variable domain reads DTGVSQNPRHKITKRGQNVTFRCDPISEHNRLYWYRQTLGQGPEFLTYFQNEAQLEKSRLLSDRFSAERPKGSFSTLEIQRTEQGDSAMYLCASSKGLADNEQFFGPGTRLTVL.

CDR3 in amino acids: CASSSLDGTYEQYF. CDR3 nucleotide sequence: TGTGCCAGCAGTTCCCTAGACGGAACCTACGAGCAGTACTTC. The chain couples TRBV28 to TRBJ2-7; D ambiguous. This CDR3 has 14 amino acids. V gave up 4 bases and J gave up 2 bases, with 12 bases separating them. Germline V lookup: CDR1 MDHEN, CDR2 SYDVKM.

This clonotype was picked up a small number of times. The chain recombines TRBV12-3 or TRBV12-4 with TRBJ2-5, with D possibly TRBD1 on 6 matching bases. The CDR3 loop spans 12 amino acids. V was clipped by 8 bases and J by 4 bases, with 11 bases between them. Written as DNA, the CDR3 is TGTGCCAGCCACAGGGCGGGAGAGACCCAGTACTTC. It translates to CASHRAGETQYF.

The CDR3 spells CASSLRQGGDIQYF. The DNA for the CDR3 is TGTGCCAGCAGTTTAAGACAGGGAGGAGACATTCAGTACTTC. The V gene is TRBV27, the J gene TRBJ2-7; D perhaps matches TRBD1 (7 bases). Judging by the DNA end, TRBJ2-4 fits better; the J call may be wrong. Germline V gene data show CDR1 as MNHEY and CDR2 as SMNVEV (reference sequence). The CDR3 has 14 amino acids.

The CDR3 DNA follows: TGTGCCAGCAGCCCGGGGACTAGCGGGAGAGGGGACGAGCAGTACTTC. This sequence encodes CASSPGTSGRGDEQYF. The rearrangement links TRBV7-6 to TRBJ2-7; 14 nucleotides line up with TRBD2. The CDR3 spans 16 residues. The V segment lost 5 bases and the J segment 5 bases; nucleotides outside the gene matches: 8. Looked up from germline, CDR1 is SGHVS and CDR2 is FNYEAQ.

The J gene is TRBJ2-7, the V gene TRBV7-6; 10 bases agree with TRBD1. The CDR3 consists of 16 residues. The junction had 9 bases not matched to a gene; V was cut back by 1 base and J by 6 bases. Germline values: CDR1 SGHVS, CDR2 FNYEAQ. The CDR3 loop is CASSLESPGQGSEQYF. CDR3 nucleotide sequence: TGTGCCAGCAGCTTAGAATCCCCGGGACAGGGGAGCGAGCAGTACTTC.

The chain couples TRBV7-9 to TRBJ2-5; no definite D call. Germline V gives CDR1 SEHNR, CDR2 FQNEAQ (reference sequence). The CDR3 consists of 14 residues. V was trimmed by 1 base and J by 5 bases, leaving 11 bases between them. The CDR3 loop reads CASSLDLKKETQYF. The DNA for the CDR3 is TGTGCCAGCAGCTTAGACCTGAAAAAGGAGACCCAGTACTTC.